The table lists the clone carrying this T cell receptor beta chain with a count of one. Specified treatment: some 19 received Ad26.COV2.S at low or high dose, single or two shots; 5 received placebo; per-sample allocation not given. At day 63 after the first vaccine or placebo injection, samples were drawn. This vaccine is an Ad26 vector that expresses the Wuhan-strain SARS-CoV-2 spike. Method: immunoSEQ multiplex PCR; TCRdb's copy keeps in-frame clones and lacks some. This sample carries some 400,000 clones, about nine tenths of them seen once, and the ten largest clones take over 1.5%. The data are from a study of Ad26.COV2.S vaccination and SARS-CoV-2 variants. About the research overall: Donor was one of the participants in the Ad26.COV2.S arm of the COV1001 trial. By the intramuscular route, Ad26.COV2.S was given once, or twice 56 days apart.

The CDR3 sequence is 14 residues long. CDR1 is SGDLS and CDR2 is YYNGEE in the germline V gene. Trimming shortened V by 0 bases and J by 4 bases, and 10 bases separated the two germline ends. This material consisted of peripheral blood, taken in a trial of Ad26.COV2.S vaccine versus placebo. The TCR was taken from a person aged 18-65 years who received the Ad26.COV2.S COVID-19 vaccine or a placebo. This chain joins TRBV9 and TRBJ1-2; D is undetermined. In DNA form, the CDR3 reads TGTGCCAGCAGCGTAGGTGGGCTAGGCTATGGCTACACCTTC. It translates to CASSVGGLGYGYTF.